A single sample gave rise to the 24 T cell receptor beta chains below, sequenced in a study of cytomegalovirus exposure and HLA in healthy donors. The study ran its PCR with 60 Vbeta and 13 Jbeta primers. Measured with immunoSEQ multiplex PCR; TCRdb has only the in-frame clones, and not every one. The table records under 200,000 clones, 70% to 85% of them present only once. The sample was PBMCs. These receptors were collected from a man over 45 in good health and CMV-seropositive.

The genes are TRBV18 and TRBJ2-5; 9 positions match TRBD1. V was clipped by 4 bases and J by 5 bases; unmatched bases: 5. Germline loops: CDR1 KGHSH, CDR2 LQKENI. CDR3 size: 14 residues. The CDR3, as DNA: TGTGCCAGCTCACGACGGGACAGGGAGGAGACCCAGTACTTC. Its protein is CASSRRDREETQYF. The whole variable domain, remainder taken from reference TRBV18 and TRBJ2-5, is NAGVMQNPRHLVRRRGQEARLRCSPMKGHSHVYWYRQLPEEGLKFMVYLQKENIIDESGMPKERFSAEFPKEGPSILRIQQVVRGDSAAYFCASSRRDREETQYFGPGTRLLVL.

The V and J genes are TRBV19 and TRBJ2-1, with 10 bases identical to TRBD2. The germline V gene has CDR1 LNHDA and CDR2 SQIVND (reference sequence). The V and J ends lost 4 bases and 9 bases, in that order; junction bases with no gene match: 6. The CDR3 covers 14 residues. The CDR3 protein is CASSTVAGGTEQFF. Written as DNA, the CDR3 is TGTGCCAGTAGTACCGTAGCGGGGGGTACTGAGCAGTTCTTC.

This clone was seen once. The rearrangement joins TRBV11-2 to TRBJ1-5; TRBD1 matches 10 bases. There are 18 residues in the CDR3. Germline V lookup: CDR1 SGHAT, CDR2 FQNNGV. The V and J ends lost 4 bases and 0 bases, in that order; junction bases with no gene match: 9. CDR3 DNA sequence: TGTGCCAGCAGCTACCGGGACAGGGGCTTTAGTAGCAATCAGCCCCAGCATTTT. Translated, it gives CASSYRDRGFSSNQPQHF.

The chain carries TRBV6-5 and TRBJ1-4; 10 nucleotides line up with TRBD1. The CDR3 has 13 residues. The V and J ends lost 2 bases and 13 bases, in that order; junction bases with no gene match: 4. The germline CDR1 and CDR2 sequences are MNHEY and SVGAGI. The CDR3 DNA sequence: TGTGCCAGCAGTTACACCCGGGACAGGGGACTGTTTTTT. Residues: CASSYTRDRGLFF.

In DNA form, the CDR3 reads TGTGCCAGCAGTCCTGTGACAGGGTTGGGTGGCTACACCTTC. This codes for CASSPVTGLGGYTF. This chain connects TRBV28 to TRBJ1-2, with 7 positions matching TRBD1. Per germline, CDR1 MDHEN and CDR2 SYDVKM. The CDR3 is 14 amino acids. The ends lost 5 bases at V and 7 bases at J; junction bases unmatched: 10.

This chain links TRBV7-9 with TRBJ1-2, with D possibly being TRBD1 (5 bases). Germline V gives CDR1 SEHNR, CDR2 FQNEAQ (reference sequence). Trimming removed 5 bases at V and 3 bases at J, with 10 bases between. The CDR3 spans 13 residues. DNA for the CDR3: TGTGCCAGCAGCCGCGGGGGGGACTATGGCTACACCTTC. This translates into CASSRGGDYGYTF.

V usage is TRBV19 and J usage is TRBJ1-4; the match to TRBD1 covers 10 bases. Germline CDR1 LNHDA, CDR2 SQIVND (reference sequence). J gave up 4 bases and V 5 bases, and 10 bases lay outside the gene matches. The CDR3 spans 17 residues. The CDR3 nucleotides read TGTGCCAGTAGTGCAGGGACAGGGGTAAACCTTAATGAAAAACTGTTTTTT. This codes for CASSAGTGVNLNEKLFF.

This clone came up a few times. This sequence joins TRBV19 and TRBJ2-7; tentative D call: TRBD1 (5 bases). V was pared by 3 bases and J by 4 bases, with 10 bases between. Germline loops: CDR1 LNHDA, CDR2 SQIVND (reference sequence). The CDR3 runs to 13 residues. This CDR3 reads CASSIRQGYEQYF. The CDR3 DNA reads as TGTGCCAGTAGTATCCGCCAGGGTTACGAGCAGTACTTC.

The count of this clone is one. The CDR3, as DNA: TGCGCCAGCAGCCCCGGCGACAGGAACACTGAAGCTTTCTTT. It encodes CASSPGDRNTEAFF. The chain couples TRBV4-3 to TRBJ1-1, with D maybe TRBD1 (5 bases). Trimming took 4 bases from V and 1 from J, leaving 10 bases between them. The CDR3 length is 14 residues. Germline V gene lookup returns CDR1 LGHNA and CDR2 YSLEER.

The V and J genes are TRBV27 and TRBJ1-2; 9 bases match TRBD1. With 5 bases clipped from V and 7 bases from J, the junction kept 5 bases outside the gene matches. Germline V lookup: CDR1 MNHEY, CDR2 SMNVEV (reference sequence). The CDR3 is made up of 13 amino acids. The CDR3 loop reads CASSAGTGFGYTF. CDR3 nucleotides: TGTGCCAGCAGTGCAGGGACAGGGTTTGGCTACACCTTC.

This sequence joins TRBV19 and TRBJ1-1, with 7 bases matching TRBD1. Germline loops: CDR1 LNHDA, CDR2 SQIVND (reference sequence). The CDR3 totals 13 residues. V lost 6 bases and J lost 6; bases outside the gene matches: 7. For the CDR3, the DNA is TGTGCCAGTAGCCCACAGGGGACGGCTGAAGCTTTCTTT. Its protein product is CASSPQGTAEAFF.

The genes are TRBV7-9 and TRBJ2-7, with a weak D call TRBD1 (6 bases). V lost 1 base and J lost 4, with 20 bases in between. The CDR3 length is 17 residues. CDR1 is SEHNR and CDR2 is FQNEAQ in the germline V gene (reference sequence). The CDR3, as DNA: TGTGCCAGCAGCTTAGGGGGGCAGGGCGATTTAGGATACGAGCAGTACTTC. It specifies CASSLGGQGDLGYEQYF.

The rearrangement joins TRBV10-1 to TRBJ1-6; D is possibly TRBD1 (5 bases). V lost 3 bases to trimming and J lost 8 bases, with 8 bases between them. The CDR3 consists of 13 residues. Germline loops: CDR1 WNHNN, CDR2 SYGVQD (reference sequence). The CDR3 here is CASSDRVDSPLHF. CDR3 nucleotide sequence: TGCGCCAGCAGTGACAGGGTTGATTCACCCCTCCACTTT.

The rearrangement joins TRBV27 to TRBJ1-1; 11 bases align to TRBD1. CDR1 is MNHEY and CDR2 is SMNVEV in the germline V gene (reference sequence). This CDR3 is built from 15 residues. V shed 0 bases and J 4 bases; nucleotides not matched to a gene: 1. CDR3 in amino acids: CASSLSGTGGTEAFF. The CDR3 DNA sequence: TGTGCCAGCAGTTTATCAGGGACAGGGGGCACTGAAGCTTTCTTT.

On this clone: The sample has other DNA sequences that encode this CDR3 too. The chain employs TRBV27 and TRBJ2-4; D is undetermined. This CDR3 region has 13 residues. Germline CDR1 and CDR2: MNHEY and SMNVEV (reference sequence). The V end was cut by 5 bases, the J end by 3 bases, with 8 bases between. The CDR3 loop is CASSLPGKNIQYF. In DNA form, the CDR3 reads TGTGCCAGCAGTCTTCCGGGCAAAAACATTCAGTACTTC.

This chain uses TRBV29-1 with TRBJ2-5; tentatively, D is TRBD2 (6 bases). From germline, CDR1 is SQVTM and CDR2 ANQGSEA. V was cut by 4 bases and J by 6 bases, with 12 bases left in between. The CDR3 sequence is 12 residues long. CDR3 sequence (DNA): TGCAGCGTTGCAGCAGGGAGGAAGACCCAGTACTTC. Its translation is CSVAAGRKTQYF.

With regard to this clone: The junction and the germline gene differ at one end; a read error may be behind it. V and J are TRBV11-3 and TRBJ2-7; D is ambiguous. Germline values: CDR1 SGHNT, CDR2 YENEEA. This CDR3 has 12 residues. CDR3 protein: CASSDTAYEHYF. As DNA, the CDR3 is TGTGCCAGCAGCGATACCGCCTACGAGCATTACTTC. Filled out from reference TRBV11-3 and TRBJ2-7, the complete variable domain reads EAGVVQSPRYKIIEKKQPVAFWCNPISGHNTLYWYLQNLGQGPELLIRYENEEAVDDSQLPKDRFSAERLKGVDSTLKIQPAELGDSAVYLCASSDTAYEHYFGPGTRLTVT.

This clone was counted between two and nine times. CDR3 coding DNA: TGTGCCAGCAGCTTAGATCTTATATTCTATGGCTACACCTTC. Residues: CASSLDLIFYGYTF. The chain combines TRBV7-2 with TRBJ1-2; D gene unclear. Germline CDR1 and CDR2: SGHTA and FQGNSA. The CDR3 extends over 14 amino acids. Trimming removed 1 base at V and 4 bases at J, with 10 bases between.

The chain has TRBV7-9 and TRBJ1-2, with 9 bases aligning to TRBD1. Germline V gene lookup returns CDR1 SEHNR and CDR2 FQNEAQ (reference sequence). The trim removed 6 bases at V and 4 bases at J, leaving 9 bases unmatched. CDR3 size: 15 residues. The CDR3 protein is CASREAGTGLYGYTF. CDR3 sequence (DNA): TGTGCCAGCAGAGAAGCCGGGACAGGGCTCTATGGCTACACCTTC.

The V gene is TRBV10-3, the J gene TRBJ1-4; D possibly corresponds to TRBD1 (5 bases). The CDR3 loop spans 15 amino acids. Per germline, CDR1 ENHRY and CDR2 SYGVKD. V shed 0 bases and J shed 4 bases, with 9 bases lying between them. The CDR3 nucleotides read TGTGCCATCAGTGAGTCGACGGGGGTTAATGAAAAACTGTTTTTT. This codes for CAISESTGVNEKLFF.

The rearrangement joins TRBV5-1 to TRBJ1-1; tentatively, D is TRBD1 (5 bases). Looked up from germline, CDR1 is SGHRS and CDR2 is YFSETQ. This CDR3 is built from 16 residues. The germline V and J ends were trimmed by 0 bases and 5 bases, with 17 bases remaining between them. CDR3 DNA sequence: TGCGCCAGCAGCTTGGGCAGGGCGCTGGGTGGGACTGAAGCTTTCTTT. Amino acid sequence: CASSLGRALGGTEAFF.

J is TRBJ2-7 and V is TRBV25-1; 7 bases align to TRBD1. Germline CDR1 is MGHDK and CDR2 is SYGVNS. V shed 2 bases and J 2 bases; nucleotides not matched to a gene: 3. The CDR3 contains 14 residues. The CDR3 DNA sequence: TGTGCCAGCAGTGAACGGGACAGAGCCTACGAGCAGTACTTC. Its protein is CASSERDRAYEQYF.

The chain combines TRBV12-1 with TRBJ2-2; TRBD2 reflects the table's D call only, with no check against the DNA. TRBV12-1 is a known pseudogene. The CDR3 is made up of 19 amino acids. This CDR3 is CASSVTGTSGGPRTGELFF. CDR3 nucleotides: TGTGCCAGCAGCGTGACGGGGACTAGCGGGGGCCCTAGGACCGGGGAGCTGTTTTTT.

The chain is built from TRBV5-8 and TRBJ1-6, with TRBD1 matching over 7 bases. V shed 4 bases and J 7 bases; nucleotides not matched to a gene: 14. Germline V lookup: CDR1 SGHTS, CDR2 YDEGEE. The CDR3 extends over 17 amino acids. This CDR3 is CASSLTTGRFWNSPLHF. In DNA form, the CDR3 reads TGTGCCAGCAGCCTCACGACAGGGAGGTTTTGGAATTCACCCCTCCACTTT.